This T cell receptor beta chain is drawn from a study of vaccination and CD4 T cells after COVID-19. About the research overall: Controls used CEFX viral epitopes (positive), HIV-1 Nef peptides (negative), or no peptide.

Sequence data for DNA of cultured CD4+ T cells were generated by the Oncomine TCR Beta short-read assay. One entry per CDR3 protein results from TCRdb running MiXCR on the PCR reads. The sample has some 18,000 distinct CDR3 sequences, roughly 60% seen once; the top ten hold approximately 7%. This clonotype has only one observation. Its cognate antigen is unknown. V was shortened by 9 bases and J by 4 bases, with 14 bases between the two germline ends. Germline assignment: CDR1 LNHDA and CDR2 SQIVND (reference sequence). The CDR3 runs 13 residues. Stated treatment: roughly 10-day PBMC culture with coronavirus spike peptide pools or control peptides (ViraFEST assay). On days 3 and 7, half the medium was swapped for fresh IL-2-containing medium.

The sequence was collected from a human donor who had recovered from COVID-19. Sequencing used CD4+ T cells from blood, cultured in vitro, obtained before SARS-CoV-2 vaccination. The gene calls are TRBV19 and TRBJ2-3; D is uncertain. The CDR3 protein is CASNPLGADTQYF. The CDR3 nucleotides are TGTGCCAGCAATCCCCTGGGTGCAGATACGCAGTATTTT.